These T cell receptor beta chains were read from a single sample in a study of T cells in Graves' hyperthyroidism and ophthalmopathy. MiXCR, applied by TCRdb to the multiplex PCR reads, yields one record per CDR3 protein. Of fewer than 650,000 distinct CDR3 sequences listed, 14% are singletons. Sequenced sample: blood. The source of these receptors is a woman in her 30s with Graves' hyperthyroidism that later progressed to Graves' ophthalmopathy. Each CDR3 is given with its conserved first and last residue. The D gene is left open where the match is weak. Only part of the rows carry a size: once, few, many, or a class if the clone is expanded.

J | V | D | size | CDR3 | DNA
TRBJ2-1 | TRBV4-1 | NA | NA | CASSQGSGPSSYNEQFF | TGCGCCAGCAGCCAAGGTAGCGGACCCAGCTCCTACAATGAGCAGTTCTTC
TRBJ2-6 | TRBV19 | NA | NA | CASSIQGGISGANVLTF | TGTGCCAGTAGTATCCAGGGGGGAATCTCTGGGGCCAACGTCCTGACTTTC
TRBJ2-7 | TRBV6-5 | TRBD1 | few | CASSYTLGQGALYEQYF | TGTGCCAGCAGTTACACTTTGGGACAGGGGGCTTTATACGAGCAGTACTTC
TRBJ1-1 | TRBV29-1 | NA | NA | CSADSEAFF | TGCAGCGCGGACAGTGAAGCTTTCTTT
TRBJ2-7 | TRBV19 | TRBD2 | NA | CARSKGLASYEQYF | TGTGCCAGGAGTAAAGGACTAGCATCTTACGAGCAGTACTTC
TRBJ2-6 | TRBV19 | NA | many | CASSNPTGRSGANVLTF | TGTGCCAGCAGCAACCCAACAGGGCGATCTGGGGCCAACGTCCTGACTTTC
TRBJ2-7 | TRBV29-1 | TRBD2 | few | CSVGASGAPYEQYF | TGCAGCGTTGGGGCTAGCGGGGCGCCCTACGAGCAGTACTTC
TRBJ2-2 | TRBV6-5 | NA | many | CASSYTPTGELFF | TGTGCCAGCAGTTACACGCCCACCGGGGAGCTGTTTTTT
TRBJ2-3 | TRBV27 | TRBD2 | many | CASSASGGSDTQYF | TGTGCCAGCAGTGCCAGCGGGGGGTCAGATACGCAGTATTTT
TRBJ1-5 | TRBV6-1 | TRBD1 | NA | CASSAGGRQPQHF | TGTGCCAGCAGCGCAGGGGGCCGACAGCCCCAGCATTTT
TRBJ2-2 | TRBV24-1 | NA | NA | CATSDLVTTGELFF | TGTGCCACCAGTGATTTGGTCACAACCGGGGAGCTGTTTTTT
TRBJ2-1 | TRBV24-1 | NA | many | CATSDFSYEQFF | TGTGCCACCAGTGATTTTAGCTATGAGCAGTTCTTC
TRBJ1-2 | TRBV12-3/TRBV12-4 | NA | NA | CASSRRDGDYGYTF | TGTGCCAGCAGTCGAAGGGACGGCGACTATGGCTACACCTTC
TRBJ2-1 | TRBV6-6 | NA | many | CASSYSGFLSYNEQFF | TGTGCCAGCAGTTACTCAGGCTTTCTCTCCTACAATGAGCAGTTCTTC
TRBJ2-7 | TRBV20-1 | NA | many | CSAPDKNRLYEQYF | TGCAGTGCCCCCGATAAGAACCGGCTCTACGAGCAGTACTTC
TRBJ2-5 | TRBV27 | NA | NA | CASSLTRPETQYF | TGTGCCAGCAGTTTAACGAGACCAGAGACCCAGTACTTC
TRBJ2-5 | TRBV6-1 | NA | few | CASRSSEETQYF | TGTGCCAGCAGGTCGTCCGAAGAGACCCAGTACTTC
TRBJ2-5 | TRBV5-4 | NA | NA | CASSLLGQRKETQYF | TGTGCCAGCAGCCTCCTGGGACAAAGAAAAGAGACCCAGTACTTC
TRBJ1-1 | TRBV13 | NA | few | CASRPGFRGTEAFF | TGTGCCAGCAGGCCTGGGTTTAGAGGTACTGAAGCTTTCTTT
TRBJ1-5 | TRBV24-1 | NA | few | CATSDRGHYSNQPQHF | TGTGCCACCAGTGACCGGGGGCATTATAGCAATCAGCCCCAGCATTTT
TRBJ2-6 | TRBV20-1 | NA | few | CSGLGGTGANVLTF | TGCAGTGGGTTAGGGGGTACTGGGGCCAACGTCCTGACTTTC
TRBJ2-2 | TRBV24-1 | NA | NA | CATSDRDSTGELFF | TGTGCCACCAGTGACCGGGATTCCACCGGGGAGCTGTTTTTT
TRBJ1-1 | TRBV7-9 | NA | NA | CASSPRGRGTNTEAFF | TGTGCCAGCAGCCCTCGGGGGAGGGGGACGAACACTGAAGCTTTCTTT
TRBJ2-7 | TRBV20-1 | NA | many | CSAPRGGGYEQYF | TGCAGTGCCCCCAGGGGGGGCGGATACGAGCAGTACTTC
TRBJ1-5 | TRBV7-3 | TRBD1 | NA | CASSLPPRTGTYSNQPQHF | TGTGCCAGCAGCTTACCTCCCAGGACAGGGACTTATAGCAATCAGCCCCAGCATTTT
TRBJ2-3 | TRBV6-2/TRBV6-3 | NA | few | CASSPWRGRAHTDTQYF | TGTGCCAGCAGCCCCTGGAGGGGGAGAGCCCACACAGATACGCAGTATTTT
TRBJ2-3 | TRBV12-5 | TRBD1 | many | CASGPGTGSTDTQYF | TGTGCTAGTGGCCCAGGGACAGGGAGCACAGATACGCAGTATTTT
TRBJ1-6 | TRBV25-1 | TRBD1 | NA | CASSTPGGSYNSPLHF | TGTGCCAGCAGTACCCCAGGGGGCTCCTATAATTCACCCCTCCACTTT
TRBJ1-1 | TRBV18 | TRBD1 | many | CASSPGTGINTEAFF | TGTGCCAGCTCACCAGGGACAGGGATCAACACTGAAGCTTTCTTT
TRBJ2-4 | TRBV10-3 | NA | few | CAISDQGGGDIQYF | TGTGCCATCAGTGACCAGGGGGGGGGGGACATTCAGTACTTC
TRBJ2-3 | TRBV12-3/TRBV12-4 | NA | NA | CASSFVGGARTDTQYF | TGTGCCAGCAGTTTCGTCGGGGGAGCAAGGACAGATACGCAGTATTTT
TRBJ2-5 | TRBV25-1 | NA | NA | CASNQLGGEETQYF | TGTGCCAGCAACCAATTGGGGGGCGAAGAGACCCAGTACTTC
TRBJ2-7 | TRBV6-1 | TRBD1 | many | CATRYQGAREQYF | TGTGCCACCCGTTACCAGGGGGCGCGCGAGCAGTACTTC
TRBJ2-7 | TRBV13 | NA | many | CASSLGRWKIHEQYF | TGTGCCAGCAGCTTAGGTCGTTGGAAGATCCACGAGCAGTACTTC
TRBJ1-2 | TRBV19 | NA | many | CASGSRGYYYGYTF | TGTGCCAGTGGGTCTCGCGGGTACTACTATGGCTACACCTTC
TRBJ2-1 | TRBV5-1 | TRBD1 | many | CASSLDRGSEQFF | TGCGCCAGCAGCTTGGACAGGGGGAGTGAGCAGTTCTTC
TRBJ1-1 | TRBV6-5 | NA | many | CASSYGGQGPRGNTEAFF | TGTGCCAGCAGTTACGGGGGGCAGGGGCCCAGGGGGAACACTGAAGCTTTCTTT
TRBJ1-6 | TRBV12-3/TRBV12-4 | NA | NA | CASSATPGGNSPLHF | TGTGCCAGCAGTGCGACACCGGGGGGGAATTCACCCCTCCACTTT
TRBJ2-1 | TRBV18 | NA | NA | CASSPRRDHNEQFF | TGTGCCAGCTCACCAAGACGGGACCACAATGAGCAGTTCTTC
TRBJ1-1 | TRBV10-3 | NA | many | CAISSGRNTEAFF | TGTGCCATCTCAAGCGGACGAAACACTGAAGCTTTCTTT
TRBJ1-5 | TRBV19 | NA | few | CASSIGSWGSNQPQHF | TGTGCCAGTAGTATTGGAAGTTGGGGCAGCAATCAGCCCCAGCATTTT
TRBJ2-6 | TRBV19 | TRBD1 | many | CASSSGQGTRGGANVLTF | TGTGCCAGTAGTAGTGGACAGGGGACCAGGGGTGGGGCCAACGTCCTGACTTTC
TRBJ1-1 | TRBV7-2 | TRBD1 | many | CASSLQGRVGNTEAFF | TGTGCCAGCAGCCTACAGGGGAGGGTGGGGAACACTGAAGCTTTCTTT
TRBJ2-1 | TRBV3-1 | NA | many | CASSQDFDNEQFF | TGTGCCAGCAGCCAAGATTTTGACAATGAGCAGTTCTTC
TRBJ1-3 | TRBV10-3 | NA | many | CAIKASGHLSGNTIYF | TGTGCCATCAAGGCCTCGGGACATCTTTCTGGAAACACCATATATTTT
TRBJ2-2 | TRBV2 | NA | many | CASSEARRGGGGELFF | TGTGCCAGCAGTGAAGCTAGGCGCGGCGGTGGCGGGGAGCTGTTTTTT
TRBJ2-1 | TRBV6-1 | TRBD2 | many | CASSEALNALAGIGYEQFF | TGTGCCAGCAGTGAAGCCCTTAACGCACTAGCGGGTATCGGCTATGAGCAGTTCTTC
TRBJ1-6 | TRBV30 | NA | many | CAWRAGNGSPLHF | TGTGCCTGGAGGGCGGGAAACGGTTCACCCCTCCACTTT
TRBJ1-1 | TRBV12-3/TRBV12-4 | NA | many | CASSLSLAEAFF | TGTGCCAGCAGTTTAAGCCTTGCTGAAGCTTTCTTT
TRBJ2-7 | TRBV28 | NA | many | CASSSHFTYEQYF | TGTGCCAGCAGTTCCCATTTTACCTACGAGCAGTACTTC
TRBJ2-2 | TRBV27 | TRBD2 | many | CASSLTSGVSNTGELFF | TGTGCCAGCAGTTTGACTAGCGGGGTCTCGAACACCGGGGAGCTGTTTTTT
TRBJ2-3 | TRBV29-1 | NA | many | CSVDWLGDTDTQYF | TGCAGCGTTGATTGGTTAGGGGACACAGATACGCAGTATTTT
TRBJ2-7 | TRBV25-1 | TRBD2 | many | CASSETSRGLAASSYEQYF | TGTGCCAGCAGTGAAACTAGTAGGGGACTAGCAGCAAGCTCCTACGAGCAGTACTTC
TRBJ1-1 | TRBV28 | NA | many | CASSTRSGYTEAFF | TGTGCCAGCTCAACCAGAAGCGGTTACACTGAAGCTTTCTTT
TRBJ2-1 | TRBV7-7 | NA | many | CASSLNGGPYNEQFF | TGTGCTAGCAGCTTAAACGGCGGGCCATACAATGAGCAGTTCTTC